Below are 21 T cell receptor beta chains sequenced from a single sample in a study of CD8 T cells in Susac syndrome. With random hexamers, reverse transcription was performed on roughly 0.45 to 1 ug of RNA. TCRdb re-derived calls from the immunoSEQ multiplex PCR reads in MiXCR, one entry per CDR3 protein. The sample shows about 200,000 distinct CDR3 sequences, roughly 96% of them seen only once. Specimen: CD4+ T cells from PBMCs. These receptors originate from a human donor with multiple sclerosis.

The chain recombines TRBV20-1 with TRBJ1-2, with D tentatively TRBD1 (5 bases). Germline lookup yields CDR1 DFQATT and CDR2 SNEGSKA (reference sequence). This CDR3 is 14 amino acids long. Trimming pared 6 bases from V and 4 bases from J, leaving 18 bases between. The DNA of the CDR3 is TGCAGTGCCCGAGGGCAGGGCGACGGCTATGGCTACACCTTC. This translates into CSARGQGDGYGYTF.

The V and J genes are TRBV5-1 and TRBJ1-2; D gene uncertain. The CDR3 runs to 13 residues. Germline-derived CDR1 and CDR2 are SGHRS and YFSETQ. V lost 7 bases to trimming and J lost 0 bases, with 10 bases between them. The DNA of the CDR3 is TGCGCCAGCTACGACGGCCCTAACTATGGCTACACCTTC. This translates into CASYDGPNYGYTF.

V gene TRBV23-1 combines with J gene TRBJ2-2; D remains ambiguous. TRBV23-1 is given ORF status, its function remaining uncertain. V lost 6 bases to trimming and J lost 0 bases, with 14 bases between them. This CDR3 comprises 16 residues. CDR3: CASSRIGPANTGELFF. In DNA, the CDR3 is TGCGCCAGCAGCCGAATAGGGCCCGCGAACACCGGGGAGCTGTTTTTT.

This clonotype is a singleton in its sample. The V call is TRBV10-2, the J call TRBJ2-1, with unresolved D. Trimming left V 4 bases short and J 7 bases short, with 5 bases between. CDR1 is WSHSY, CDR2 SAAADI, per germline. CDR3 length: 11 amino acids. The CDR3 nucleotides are TGCGCCAGCAGTGGCCATAATGAGCAGTTCTTC. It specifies CASSGHNEQFF.

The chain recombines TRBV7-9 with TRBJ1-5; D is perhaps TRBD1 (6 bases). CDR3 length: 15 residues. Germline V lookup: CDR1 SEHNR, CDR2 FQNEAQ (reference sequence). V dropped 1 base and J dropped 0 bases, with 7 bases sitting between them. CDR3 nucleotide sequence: TGTGCCAGCAGCTTAGGACAGGCTAGCAATCAGCCCCAGCATTTT. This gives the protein CASSLGQASNQPQHF.

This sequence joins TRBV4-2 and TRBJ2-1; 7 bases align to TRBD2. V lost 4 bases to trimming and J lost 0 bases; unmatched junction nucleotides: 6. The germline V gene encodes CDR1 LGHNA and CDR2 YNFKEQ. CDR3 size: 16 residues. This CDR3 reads CASSLSGGGSYNEQFF. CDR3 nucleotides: TGTGCCAGCAGCCTCAGCGGCGGGGGCTCCTACAATGAGCAGTTCTTC.

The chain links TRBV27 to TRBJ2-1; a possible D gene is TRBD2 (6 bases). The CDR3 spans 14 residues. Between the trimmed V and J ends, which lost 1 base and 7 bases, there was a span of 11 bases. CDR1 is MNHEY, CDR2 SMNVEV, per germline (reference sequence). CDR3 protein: CASSLYGRENEQFF. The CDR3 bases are TGTGCCAGCAGTTTATACGGGAGAGAGAATGAGCAGTTCTTC.

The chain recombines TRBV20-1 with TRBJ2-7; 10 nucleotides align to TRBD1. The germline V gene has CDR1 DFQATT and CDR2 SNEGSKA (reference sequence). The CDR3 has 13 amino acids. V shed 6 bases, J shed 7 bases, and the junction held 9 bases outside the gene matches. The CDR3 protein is CSAPDRGRDEQYF. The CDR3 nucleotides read TGCAGTGCCCCTGACAGGGGGCGGGATGAGCAGTACTTC.

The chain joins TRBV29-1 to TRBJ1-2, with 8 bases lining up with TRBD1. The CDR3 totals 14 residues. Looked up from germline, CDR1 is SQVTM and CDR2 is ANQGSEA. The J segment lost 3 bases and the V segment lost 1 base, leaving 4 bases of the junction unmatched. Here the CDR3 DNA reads TGCAGCGTTGAAGGAAGGACAGGGCACTATGGCTACACCTTC. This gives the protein CSVEGRTGHYGYTF.

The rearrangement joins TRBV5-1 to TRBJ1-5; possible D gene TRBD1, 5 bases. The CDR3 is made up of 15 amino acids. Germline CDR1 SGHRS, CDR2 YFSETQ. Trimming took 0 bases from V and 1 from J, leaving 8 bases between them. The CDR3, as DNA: TGCGCCAGCAGCTTGGGGGCAGGGAGCAATCAGCCCCAGCATTTT. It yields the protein CASSLGAGSNQPQHF.

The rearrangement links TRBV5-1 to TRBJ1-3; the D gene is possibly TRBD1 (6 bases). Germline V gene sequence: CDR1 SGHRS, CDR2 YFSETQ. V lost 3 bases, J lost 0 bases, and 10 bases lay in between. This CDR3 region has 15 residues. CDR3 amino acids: CASSSGQNSGNTIYF. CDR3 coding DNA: TGCGCCAGCAGCTCGGGACAAAACTCTGGAAACACCATATATTTT.

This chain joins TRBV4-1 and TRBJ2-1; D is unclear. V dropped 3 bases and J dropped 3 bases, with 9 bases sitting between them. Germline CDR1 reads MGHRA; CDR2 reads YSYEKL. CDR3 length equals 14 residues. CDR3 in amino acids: CASSQHSLYNEQFF. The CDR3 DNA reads TGCGCCAGCAGCCAGCACAGCCTCTACAATGAGCAGTTCTTC.

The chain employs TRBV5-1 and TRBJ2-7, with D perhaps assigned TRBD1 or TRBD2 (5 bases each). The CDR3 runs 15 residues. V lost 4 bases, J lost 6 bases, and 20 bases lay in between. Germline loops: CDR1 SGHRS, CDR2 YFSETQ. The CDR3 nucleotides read TGCGCCAGCAGCCCGGGGCCAGGGACCCCTAGCGAGCAGTACTTC. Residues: CASSPGPGTPSEQYF.

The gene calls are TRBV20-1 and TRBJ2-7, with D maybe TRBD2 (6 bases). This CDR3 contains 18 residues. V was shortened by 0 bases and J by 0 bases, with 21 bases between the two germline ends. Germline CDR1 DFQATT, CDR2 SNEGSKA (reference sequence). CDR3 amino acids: CSARDRAGPPGASYEQYF. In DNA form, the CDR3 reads TGCAGTGCTAGAGATCGGGCGGGCCCCCCGGGAGCCTCCTACGAGCAGTACTTC.

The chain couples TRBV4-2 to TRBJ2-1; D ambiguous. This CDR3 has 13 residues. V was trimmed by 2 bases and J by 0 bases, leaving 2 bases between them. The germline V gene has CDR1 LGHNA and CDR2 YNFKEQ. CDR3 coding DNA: TGTGCCAGCAGCCAACACTCCTACAATGAGCAGTTCTTC. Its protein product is CASSQHSYNEQFF.

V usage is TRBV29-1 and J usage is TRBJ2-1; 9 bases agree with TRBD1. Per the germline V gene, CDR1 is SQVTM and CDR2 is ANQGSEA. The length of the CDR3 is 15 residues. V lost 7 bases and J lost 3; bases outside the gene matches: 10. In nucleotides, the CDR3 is TGCAGCGCCGACGGACAGGGGATGTTCTACAATGAGCAGTTCTTC. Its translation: CSADGQGMFYNEQFF.

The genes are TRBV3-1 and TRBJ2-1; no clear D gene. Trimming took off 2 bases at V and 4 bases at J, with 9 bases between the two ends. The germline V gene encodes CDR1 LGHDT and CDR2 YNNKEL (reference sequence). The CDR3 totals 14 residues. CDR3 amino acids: CASSQMVGYNEQFF. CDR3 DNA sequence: TGTGCCAGCAGCCAAATGGTAGGATACAATGAGCAGTTCTTC.

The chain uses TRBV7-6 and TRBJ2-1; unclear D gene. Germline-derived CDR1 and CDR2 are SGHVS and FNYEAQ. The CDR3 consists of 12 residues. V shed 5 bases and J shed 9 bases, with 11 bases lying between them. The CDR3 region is CASSPSTREQFF. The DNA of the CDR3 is TGTGCCAGCAGCCCGTCCACCCGTGAGCAGTTCTTC. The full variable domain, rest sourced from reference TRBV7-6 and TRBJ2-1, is GAGVSQSPRYKVTKRGQDVALRCDPISGHVSLYWYRQALGQGPEFLTYFNYEAQQDKSGLPNDRFSAERPEGSISTLTIQRTEQRDSAMYRCASSPSTREQFFGPGTRLTVL.

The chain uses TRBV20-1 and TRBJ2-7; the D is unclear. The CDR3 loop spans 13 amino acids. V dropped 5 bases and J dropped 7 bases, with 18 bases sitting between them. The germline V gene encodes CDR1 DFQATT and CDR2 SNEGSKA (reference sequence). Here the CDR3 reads CSALLDRGVEQYF. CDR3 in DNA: TGCAGTGCTCTGCTGGATCGCGGCGTAGAGCAGTACTTC.

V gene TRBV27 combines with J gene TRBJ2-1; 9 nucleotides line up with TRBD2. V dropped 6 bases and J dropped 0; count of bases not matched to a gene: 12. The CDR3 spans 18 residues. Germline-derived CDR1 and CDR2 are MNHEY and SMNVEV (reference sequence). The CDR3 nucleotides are TGTGCCAGCAGGGGTCGTCGGGCTAGCGGGACCTCCTACAATGAGCAGTTCTTC. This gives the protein CASRGRRASGTSYNEQFF.

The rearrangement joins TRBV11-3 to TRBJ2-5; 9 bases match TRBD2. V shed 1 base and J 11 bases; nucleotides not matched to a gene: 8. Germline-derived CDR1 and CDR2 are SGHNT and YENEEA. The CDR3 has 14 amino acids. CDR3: CASSLGGQREDQYF. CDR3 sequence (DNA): TGTGCCAGCAGCTTAGGGGGCCAGCGGGAGGATCAGTACTTC.